The 21 T cell receptor beta chains below were found in one sample sequenced in a study of Graves' ophthalmopathy and Graves' hyperthyroidism. Using RNA transcripts, the TCR beta CDR3 regions were amplified. HTBI primers were used in a first-round RT-PCR, which preceded a second-round multiplex PCR. TCRdb re-called the multiplex PCR reads with MiXCR, one entry per CDR3 protein. The sample includes roughly 400,000 distinct CDR3 sequences, 17% of them seen just once. The sequenced sample consisted of peripheral blood. All receptors come from an adult woman with stable Graves' hyperthyroidism.

At least ten counts were recorded for this clonotype. V usage is TRBV5-1 and J usage is TRBJ2-2; D unresolved. CDR3 length: 15 amino acids. V lost 1 base and J lost 2, with 9 bases in between. Germline V lookup: CDR1 SGHRS, CDR2 YFSETQ. The CDR3 sequence is CASSLSALNTGELFF. The CDR3 DNA is TGCGCCAGCAGCTTGTCGGCACTTAACACCGGGGAGCTGTTTTTT.

This clonotype has a count of ten or more. This chain links TRBV27 with TRBJ1-5, with TRBD1 as a possible D gene (6 bases). There are 13 residues in the CDR3. V was trimmed by 8 bases and J by 1 base, leaving 9 bases between them. CDR1 and CDR2 (germline): MNHEY, SMNVEV (reference sequence). This CDR3 is CASRGQSNQPQHF. CDR3 nucleotides: TGTGCCAGCCGAGGACAGAGCAATCAGCCCCAGCATTTT.

This clonotype has just a few counts. The V gene is TRBV3-1, the J gene TRBJ2-5, with no clear D. Germline assignment: CDR1 LGHDT and CDR2 YNNKEL (reference sequence). CDR3 size: 13 residues. The V end was cut by 4 bases, the J end by 3 bases, with 9 bases between. The DNA of the CDR3 is TGTGCCAGCAGCCGTCAGACGGAAGAGACCCAGTACTTC. This gives the protein CASSRQTEETQYF.

Many counts were recorded for this clonotype. This chain joins TRBV4-3 and TRBJ2-5, with a tentative D call TRBD1 (5 bases). This CDR3 spans 15 amino acids. The germline V gene has CDR1 LGHNA and CDR2 YSLEER. Between the trimmed V and J ends, which lost 0 bases and 1 base, there was a span of 9 bases. CDR3 region: CASSQDTTVQETQYF. In DNA, the CDR3 is TGCGCCAGCAGCCAAGATACGACAGTCCAAGAGACCCAGTACTTC.

J is TRBJ1-2 and V is TRBV6-1; D is possibly TRBD1 (6 bases). Trimming removed 6 bases at V and 4 bases at J, with 18 bases between. The CDR3 consists of 15 residues. Germline assignment: CDR1 MNHNS and CDR2 SASEGT. CDR3 bases: TGTGCCAGCAGGCGTGCGGGGGCAGGGCCCTATGGCTACACCTTC. It translates to CASRRAGAGPYGYTF.

This clonotype was detected only once. V usage is TRBV12-3 or TRBV12-4 and J usage is TRBJ1-1; maybe TRBD1 (5 bases). The CDR3 is 12 amino acids. V was pared by 7 bases and J by 11 bases, with 17 bases between. The CDR3 DNA is TGTGCCAGCACCCCGGGACTGTGGTCGGCTTTCTTT. Amino acids: CASTPGLWSAFF.

This clonotype was observed a few times. The chain is built from TRBV5-1 and TRBJ2-7; 7 nucleotides line up with TRBD2. Germline CDR1 is SGHRS and CDR2 is YFSETQ. The CDR3 is made up of 15 amino acids. Losses at the gene ends were 3 bases for V and 0 bases for J; bases not matched to a gene: 6. The CDR3: CASSYSAGVSYEQYF. DNA of the CDR3: TGCGCCAGCAGCTATTCCGCGGGAGTCTCCTACGAGCAGTACTTC.

With regard to this clonotype: With a much larger clone just one base away, this may be a read error. The CDR3: CASSPIQVSGNTIYF. The CDR3 region has the DNA TGTGCCAGCTCACCGATACAGGTCTCTGGAAACACCATATATTTT. The genes are TRBV18 and TRBJ1-3; D might be TRBD1 (5 bases). Germline loops: CDR1 KGHSH, CDR2 LQKENI. The CDR3 covers 15 residues. V shed 3 bases and J shed 0 bases, with 9 bases lying between them.

This clonotype was detected many times. The chain carries TRBV13 and TRBJ1-1; D is undetermined. Trimming shortened V by 5 bases and J by 4 bases, and 14 bases separated the two germline ends. The CDR3 runs 14 residues. CDR1 is PRHDT, CDR2 FYEKMQ, per germline (reference sequence). The CDR3 loop reads CASSPPWESTEAFF. The CDR3 nucleotides are TGTGCCAGCAGCCCTCCGTGGGAGAGCACTGAAGCTTTCTTT. Based on the CDR3 plus reference TRBV13 and TRBJ1-1, the full variable domain is AAGVIQSPRHLIKEKRETATLKCYPIPRHDTVYWYQQGPGQDPQFLISFYEKMQSDKGSIPDRFSAQQFSDYHSELNMSSLELGDSALYFCASSPPWESTEAFFGQGTRLTVV.

There are many counts of this clonotype. The chain joins TRBV20-1 to TRBJ2-7, with TRBD2 identical over 8 bases. Trimming at V came to 5 bases and at J to 5 bases, leaving 11 bases not matched to a gene. The length of the CDR3 is 14 residues. Germline CDR1 reads DFQATT; CDR2 reads SNEGSKA (reference sequence). The CDR3 DNA is TGCAGTGCTTATTTAGCGGGACGAAAGGACGAGCAGTACTTC. Amino acids: CSAYLAGRKDEQYF.

This clonotype has a handful of counts. The chain couples TRBV10-3 to TRBJ2-7; 9 nucleotides line up with TRBD2. CDR3 size: 15 residues. From germline, CDR1 is ENHRY and CDR2 SYGVKD. Trimming took 5 bases from V and 4 from J; bases not matched to a gene: 9. The CDR3 sequence is CAISPIAGVTYEQYF. Written as DNA, the CDR3 is TGTGCCATCAGTCCTATAGCGGGAGTGACATACGAGCAGTACTTC.

At least ten counts were recorded for this clonotype. This sequence joins TRBV19 and TRBJ2-3; 9 nucleotides match TRBD2. There are 16 residues in the CDR3. V dropped 5 bases and J dropped 2; count of bases not matched to a gene: 8. CDR1 LNHDA and CDR2 SQIVND come from the germline V gene (reference sequence). The CDR3 DNA sequence: TGTGCCAGTAGTCGGGCTAGCGGGAAGTTCACAGATACGCAGTATTTT. Translated, it gives CASSRASGKFTDTQYF.

The chain uses TRBV29-1 and TRBJ2-5; 10 bases align to TRBD2. The trim removed 4 bases at V and 5 bases at J, leaving 4 bases unmatched. The CDR3 is 13 amino acids. Germline CDR1 is SQVTM and CDR2 is ANQGSEA. This CDR3 is CSVGPTSGETQYF. CDR3 sequence (DNA): TGCAGCGTTGGGCCGACTAGCGGGGAGACCCAGTACTTC.

At least ten counts were recorded for this clonotype. This chain joins TRBV5-1 and TRBJ2-5; weak D call: TRBD1 (5 bases). The V end was cut by 0 bases, the J end by 0 bases, with 9 bases between. This CDR3 comprises 15 residues. CDR1 is SGHRS and CDR2 is YFSETQ in the germline V gene. CDR3 sequence: CASSLEAGYQETQYF. The CDR3, as DNA: TGCGCCAGCAGCTTGGAGGCAGGGTACCAAGAGACCCAGTACTTC.

V and J are TRBV6-2 or TRBV6-3 and TRBJ2-7, with D possibly TRBD1 on 6 matching bases. Germline lookup yields CDR1 MNHEY and CDR2 SVGEGT. This CDR3 comprises 15 residues. As DNA, the CDR3 is TGTGCCAGCAGTGCCACAGGGCCCATTACCTACGAGCAGGACGTC. Translated: CASSATGPITYEQDV.

This clonotype showed up many times. The chain uses TRBV6-1 and TRBJ1-1; 8 bases match TRBD1. The V and J ends lost 3 bases and 8 bases, in that order; junction bases with no gene match: 8. This CDR3 comprises 14 residues. Germline assignment: CDR1 MNHNS and CDR2 SASEGT. Here the CDR3 reads CASSDPQGAAEAFF. CDR3 nucleotides: TGTGCCAGCAGTGACCCCCAGGGGGCCGCGGAAGCTTTCTTT.

As regards this clonotype: The conserved phenylalanine or tryptophan normally closing the CDR3 is absent here, so this likely arose from a read error. The V gene is TRBV7-2, the J gene TRBJ1-2, with unresolved D. V lost 0 bases and J lost 4, with 6 bases in between. Germline CDR1 reads SGHTA; CDR2 reads FQGNSA. The CDR3 runs to 13 residues. The chain's CDR3 is CASSLARTYGYTD. The CDR3 DNA follows: TGTGCCAGCAGCTTAGCACGGACCTATGGCTACACCGAC.

Note on this clonotype: This may be a read error: a much more frequent sequence differs by one nucleotide. The rearrangement uses TRBV2 and TRBJ2-5; D is undetermined. The CDR3 runs to 13 residues. V gave up 7 bases and J gave up 2 bases, with 11 bases separating them. Germline V lookup: CDR1 SNHLY, CDR2 FYNNEI. The CDR3 coding sequence is TGTGCCAGCACGAGCGAGGAGCAAGAGACCCAGTACTTC. Its translation is CASTSEEQETQYF.

The V and J genes are TRBV20-1 and TRBJ2-5; TRBD1 or TRBD2 may be the D gene (5 bases each). This CDR3 has 13 amino acids. CDR1 DFQATT and CDR2 SNEGSKA come from the germline V gene (reference sequence). V was cut by 5 bases and J by 3 bases, with 13 bases left in between. The CDR3 nucleotides read TGCAGTGCTCCGAAGGGACGGGAAGAGACCCAGTACTTC. It encodes CSAPKGREETQYF.

Ten or more counts support this clonotype. The J gene is TRBJ1-2, the V gene TRBV19; D not resolved. Trimming removed 5 bases from V and 8 bases from J, with 18 bases in between. Germline values: CDR1 LNHDA, CDR2 SQIVND (reference sequence). This CDR3 has 14 amino acids. In DNA, the CDR3 is TGTGCCAGTAGTCCTCTCCAGGCCAGGTGGGGCTACACCTTC. Protein product: CASSPLQARWGYTF.

This clonotype was seen at least ten times. The chain carries TRBV14 and TRBJ1-2; D gene unclear. V gave up 0 bases and J gave up 5 bases, with 16 bases separating them. CDR3 size: 16 residues. Germline V CDR1 and CDR2: SGHDN, FVKESK. The CDR3 DNA reads as TGTGCCAGCAGCCAAGATGGCCCGGCAGGCCCGTATGGCTACACCTTC. Protein product: CASSQDGPAGPYGYTF.